Given below is one TCR beta chain in context. The antigen is not known. The entry originates in a study of human T cells and chemical hapten exposure. As for time point: pre-sensitization, week 0. Treatment in this sample: therapeutic diphenylcyclopropenone sensitization with weekly scalp DPC. Prior to application of each patch test, blood was drawn. TCRdb used MiXCR to reprocess the RACE reads, holding one entry per CDR3 protein. The sample lists 80,000 to 100,000 distinct CDR3 sequences; around 9.5% were seen once. General study points: TCRs exceeding a frequency of 1 in 1000 stayed unchanged under DPC sensitization. While controls formed fewer of them, expanded TCRs formed significantly more large CDR3 similarity clusters.

This CDR3 has 15 residues. In germline, CDR1 is SGHTA, CDR2 FQGNSA. Trimming took 0 bases from V and 7 from J; bases not matched to a gene: 8. This material consisted of whole blood, taken in connection with sensitization to the hapten diphenylcyclopropenone (DPC). The chain couples TRBV7-2 to TRBJ2-7; TRBD1 matches at 8 bases. The source is a woman aged 40 to 50 with alopecia areata. Some clones in this sample may be carry-over from other donors' samples. The CDR3 coding sequence is TGTGCCAGCAGCTTAGCCAGGGGGCGAACGTGGGAGCAGTACTTC. Protein sequence: CASSLARGRTWEQYF.